This T cell receptor beta chain is from a study of technical replicates of blood from several donors. Sequencing was performed with immunoSEQ multiplex PCR; in TCRdb, only in-frame clones are kept and a portion is missing. The sample lists roughly 80,000 clones, roughly 90% occurring once. Sequencing used T cells isolated from PBMCs. This sequence was found in a human donor in good health.

Here the CDR3 reads CASSTGGYEQYF. Here the CDR3 DNA reads TGTGCCAGCAGCACAGGGGGCTACGAGCAGTACTTC. The chain employs TRBV6-5 and TRBJ2-7; TRBD1 matches 8 bases. The CDR3 is 12 residues long. Germline V CDR1 and CDR2: MNHEY, SVGAGI. Trimming removed 6 bases from V and 3 bases from J; junction bases left unmatched: 1.